The text below deals with one T cell receptor (beta chain). The data are from a study of cytotoxic CD8 clonotypes in ibrutinib-treated CLL. V lost 4 bases, J lost 3 bases, and 4 bases stayed unmatched. The CDR3 has 18 residues. Looked up from germline, CDR1 is SGHVS and CDR2 is FQNEAQ. Sequencing was performed with immunoSEQ multiplex PCR; in TCRdb, only in-frame clones are kept and a portion is missing. The data contain tens of thousands of clones, less than 85% of them singletons. The chain uses TRBV7-8 and TRBJ2-6, with TRBD2 matching 15 bases. This specimen consisted of PBMCs, obtained after 24 months of ibrutinib treatment. The receptor comes from a human donor with chronic lymphocytic leukemia. The CDR3: CASSYTGLAGGGANVLTF. The CDR3 region has the DNA TGTGCCAGCAGCTACACGGGACTAGCGGGAGGTGGGGCCAACGTCCTGACTTTC.